This TCR beta chain was sequenced for a study of cytomegalovirus exposure and HLA in healthy donors. The study's findings and limits: Among the sequence variants, a highly shared cluster was likely an artifact of sequencing. The study labeled 150 to 200 TCR beta chains cytomegalovirus-associated. The authors assumed roughly uniform sequencing depth across donors for presence/absence analyses.

Vbeta (60) and Jbeta (13) primers were used in the PCR. The method was immunoSEQ multiplex PCR; TCRdb's version includes in-frame clones alone and lacks a portion of them. This sample yields under 300,000 clones, of which 80% to 90% are seen a single time; around 4.2% belongs to the top ten. Healthy donors of bone marrow made up the group. On this clone: The antigen remains unidentified.

This TCR derives from a man aged 35 to 55 in good health and CMV-seropositive. The sequenced material came from PBMCs.

The CDR3 here is CASSMSSGSEQFF. CDR3 in DNA: TGTGCCAGTAGTATGTCTAGCGGGAGTGAGCAGTTCTTC. The chain is built from TRBV19 and TRBJ2-1; 10 nucleotides agree with TRBD2. CDR1 LNHDA and CDR2 SQIVND come from the germline V gene (reference sequence). V shed 3 bases, J shed 9 bases, and the junction held 2 bases outside the gene matches. This CDR3 has 13 amino acids.